The 14 T cell receptor beta chains listed next were all sequenced from one sample in a study of breast tumors, draining lymph nodes, adjacent tissues. TCRdb reanalysed the multiplex PCR reads using MiXCR and keeps one entry per CDR3 protein. The data hold roughly 120,000 distinct CDR3 sequences, with less than 20% observed a single time. Samples came from axillary lymph nodes draining the breast cancer. Source material: axillary lymph node tissue. The receptor set was obtained from a female donor with breast cancer. Some clones in this sample may be carry-over from other donors' samples.

This clonotype was observed at least ten times. This chain uses TRBV7-9 with TRBJ2-2, with D uncertain. V dropped 1 base and J dropped 1 base, with 1 base sitting between them. Germline CDR1 and CDR2: SEHNR and FQNEAQ (reference sequence). The CDR3 has 13 residues. CDR3 sequence: CASSLENTGELFF. CDR3 DNA sequence: TGTGCCAGCAGCTTAGAGAACACCGGGGAGCTGTTTTTT.

This clonotype occurred a few times. The chain employs TRBV5-4 and TRBJ2-2, with TRBD2 matching over 9 bases. Looked up from germline, CDR1 is SGHNT and CDR2 is YYREEE (reference sequence). The CDR3 is made up of 17 amino acids. Germline trimming cut 2 bases from V and 0 bases from J; bases unmatched to any gene: 5. For the CDR3, the DNA is TGTGCCAGCAGCTTCCTAGCGGGGTTCGCGAACACCGGGGAGCTGTTTTTT. Its translation is CASSFLAGFANTGELFF. The whole variable domain, filled in from reference TRBV5-4 and TRBJ2-2, reads ETGVTQSPTHLIKTRGQQVTLRCSSQSGHNTVSWYQQALGQGPQFIFQYYREEENGRGNFPPRFSGLQFPNYSSELNVNALELDDSALYLCASSFLAGFANTGELFFGEGSRLTVL.

The table lists this clonotype with many counts. The CDR3 DNA is TGTGCCTGCATAACAGGGGCCTACGAGCAGTACTTC. It encodes CACITGAYEQYF. The V gene is TRBV6-1, the J gene TRBJ2-7, with 7 bases fitting TRBD1. V lost 11 bases, J lost 2 bases, and 6 bases stayed unmatched. CDR3 length: 12 residues. Germline lookup yields CDR1 MNHNS and CDR2 SASEGT.

This clonotype was counted many times. The chain employs TRBV5-1 and TRBJ1-2; no firm D call. The CDR3 is 13 amino acids. Trimming cost V 5 bases and J 0 bases, with 8 bases left between them. The germline gives CDR1 SGHRS, CDR2 YFSETQ. CDR3 bases: TGCGCCAGCAGTTTCACATCTAACTATGGCTACACCTTC. This sequence encodes CASSFTSNYGYTF.

The chain recombines TRBV4-1 with TRBJ1-5; no clear D. The CDR3 length is 15 residues. The germline V and J ends were trimmed by 0 bases and 5 bases, with 11 bases remaining between them. The V gene's germline CDR1 is MGHRA and CDR2 YSYEKL. CDR3 sequence: CASSQDYLMDQPQHF. CDR3 bases: TGCGCCAGCAGCCAAGATTACTTAATGGATCAGCCCCAGCATTTT.

This clonotype was found many times. The rearrangement joins TRBV4-1 to TRBJ1-2; TRBD1 might be the D (5 bases). Germline V gives CDR1 MGHRA, CDR2 YSYEKL. Trimming left V 1 base short and J 4 bases short, with 10 bases between. There are 14 residues in the CDR3. CDR3 DNA: TGCGCCAGCAGCCAAGTGCAGGGATCCTATGGCTACACCTTC. Residues: CASSQVQGSYGYTF.

This clonotype was counted at least ten times. V usage is TRBV7-3 and J usage is TRBJ2-3; no firm D call. The CDR3 loop spans 14 amino acids. V gave up 3 bases and J gave up 5 bases, with 12 bases separating them. CDR1 and CDR2 from the germline V gene are SGHTA and FQGTGA. The CDR3 reads CASSFGGTGDTQYF. In DNA, the CDR3 is TGTGCCAGCAGCTTTGGTGGCACGGGAGATACGCAGTATTTT.

This clonotype appeared a single time. A read error is possible here, since a much larger clone lies one base away. This chain joins TRBV7-9 and TRBJ2-3, with a weak D call TRBD1 (6 bases). This CDR3 has 14 residues. Germline values: CDR1 SEHNR, CDR2 FQNEAQ (reference sequence). The CDR3: CASIGNRVTDPQYF. CDR3 sequence (DNA): TGTGCCAGCATTGGCAACAGGGTGACAGATCCGCAGTATTTT.

On this clonotype itself: This may be a read error: a much more frequent sequence differs by one nucleotide. This rearrangement joins TRBV4-2 to TRBJ1-2, with D hard to call. Germline V gene lookup returns CDR1 LGHNA and CDR2 YNFKEQ. This CDR3 contains 16 residues. The germline V and J ends were trimmed by 0 bases and 4 bases, with 15 bases remaining between them. CDR3 loop: CASSQERALRAYGYTF. CDR3 in DNA: TGTGCCAGCAGCCAAGAAAGGGCCTTAAGGGCCTATGGCTACACCTTC.

This clonotype was seen repeatedly, ten times or more. This chain links TRBV7-8 with TRBJ2-7; TRBD1 matches 7 bases. Germline lookup yields CDR1 SGHVS and CDR2 FQNEAQ. The CDR3 is made up of 16 amino acids. Trimming cost V 5 bases and J 4 bases; bases outside gene matches: 14. The CDR3 nucleotides read TGTGCCAGCAGCGCACAGTCCGGGACAGCTCCTTACGAGCAGTACTTC. Translating it yields CASSAQSGTAPYEQYF. The full variable domain, its missing parts supplied by reference TRBV7-8 and TRBJ2-7, is GAGVSQSPRYKVAKRGQDVALRCDPISGHVSLFWYQQALGQGPEFLTYFQNEAQLDKSGLPSDRFFAERPEGSVSTLKIQRTQQEDSAVYLCASSAQSGTAPYEQYFGPGTRLTVT.

Many counts were recorded for this clonotype. The chain joins TRBV3-1 to TRBJ1-2; D might be TRBD1 (5 bases). The CDR3 sequence is 15 residues long. Germline V gives CDR1 LGHDT, CDR2 YNNKEL (reference sequence). Deletions cut 5 bases from V and 6 bases from J, with 19 bases between. CDR3 coding DNA: TGTGCCAGCAGCGATAACTACGGGCCCAGGGATGGCTACACCTTC. This encodes CASSDNYGPRDGYTF.

This rearrangement joins TRBV11-2 to TRBJ2-2; D tentatively fits TRBD1 or TRBD2 (5 bases each). V lost 3 bases and J 6 bases, leaving 8 bases between the germline ends. Germline CDR1 is SGHAT and CDR2 is FQNNGV. CDR3 size: 13 residues. The CDR3 region has the DNA TGTGCCAGCAGCTTGAGAGGGGCCGGGGAGCTGTTTTTT. Protein sequence: CASSLRGAGELFF.

Remarks on this clonotype: A clone one base away is much larger, so this may be a read error. J is TRBJ2-5 and V is TRBV11-3; 9 bases line up with TRBD2. Germline assignment: CDR1 SGHNT and CDR2 YENEEA. After removal of 5 bases from V and 4 bases from J, the junction contained 8 bases not matched to a gene. The CDR3 spans 15 residues. CDR3 region: CASSPGTSRRETQYF. DNA for the CDR3: TGTGCCAGCAGCCCAGGGACTAGCAGGAGAGAGACCCAGTACTTC.

This clonotype was picked up a small number of times. V usage is TRBV7-9 and J usage is TRBJ2-6; the D gene is possibly TRBD2 (5 bases). This CDR3 contains 15 residues. Trimming cost V 3 bases and J 1 base, with 7 bases left between them. Germline-derived CDR1 and CDR2 are SEHNR and FQNEAQ (reference sequence). CDR3 sequence (DNA): TGTGCCAGCAGCTTCGGGGTATCTGGGGCCAACGTCCTGACTTTC. Its translation is CASSFGVSGANVLTF.